These T cell receptor beta chains were read from a single sample in a study of OX40 agonist ivuxolimab in advanced cancers. Some clones are missing from TCRdb's copy, which holds only in-frame ones; the method was immunoSEQ multiplex PCR. The table includes 70,000 or so clones, around 90% detected once. The material was CD4+ or CD8+ T cells sorted from blood, obtained in a trial of the OX40 agonist ivuxolimab. The receptors were sampled from an adult with an advanced solid tumor such as melanoma, head and neck, liver or kidney cancer. Both conserved end residues are trimmed from each CDR3. D genes are given only for firm matches.

j_gene: TRBJ1-1
d_gene: NA
v_gene: TRBV5-1
CDR3aa: ASSLDGTRNTEAF

j_gene: TRBJ2-7
d_gene: NA
v_gene: TRBV29-1
CDR3aa: SVGSGNYEQY

j_gene: TRBJ1-2
d_gene: TRBD1
v_gene: TRBV6-6
CDR3aa: ASTRGQRHKNYGYT

j_gene: TRBJ1-1
d_gene: NA
v_gene: TRBV5-6
CDR3aa: ASSLLGEAF

j_gene: TRBJ2-2
d_gene: TRBD1
v_gene: TRBV15
CDR3aa: ATSRGQGVTGELF

j_gene: TRBJ1-2
d_gene: TRBD1
v_gene: TRBV5-1
CDR3aa: ASHTDGTGATGYT

j_gene: TRBJ2-1
d_gene: TRBD2
v_gene: TRBV11-2
CDR3aa: ASSLVVGGPLQF

j_gene: TRBJ2-7
d_gene: TRBD1
v_gene: TRBV7-2
CDR3aa: ASSSESWTGNSYEQY

j_gene: TRBJ2-7
d_gene: TRBD2
v_gene: TRBV19
CDR3aa: ASSPTSGSLYEQY

j_gene: TRBJ1-1
d_gene: NA
v_gene: TRBV5-1
CDR3aa: ASSVVGGTTETF

j_gene: TRBJ1-6
d_gene: TRBD1
v_gene: TRBV19
CDR3aa: ASSIRTGASSYNSPLH

j_gene: TRBJ2-7
d_gene: TRBD1
v_gene: TRBV4-2
CDR3aa: ASSQDVGTGSNEQY

j_gene: TRBJ1-3
d_gene: TRBD1
v_gene: TRBV28
CDR3aa: ASSQLPGTGTNSGNTIY

j_gene: TRBJ1-2
d_gene: NA
v_gene: TRBV7-9
CDR3aa: ASSSEQYGYT

j_gene: TRBJ1-6
d_gene: TRBD1
v_gene: TRBV6-5
CDR3aa: ASSYGDRVDSPLH

j_gene: TRBJ2-7
d_gene: TRBD2
v_gene: TRBV5-4
CDR3aa: ASSLPSGNSYEQY

j_gene: TRBJ2-7
d_gene: NA
v_gene: TRBV14
CDR3aa: ASSQEGYFTSYEQY

j_gene: TRBJ2-7
d_gene: NA
v_gene: TRBV10-3
CDR3aa: AILNQGTPYEQY

j_gene: TRBJ2-3
d_gene: TRBD1
v_gene: TRBV7-9
CDR3aa: ASSLDRVTDTQY

j_gene: TRBJ2-3
d_gene: NA
v_gene: TRBV18
CDR3aa: ASSPPLALNSDTQY

j_gene: TRBJ2-1
d_gene: TRBD2
v_gene: TRBV5-1
CDR3aa: ASSFPSGSYNEQF

j_gene: TRBJ2-1
d_gene: TRBD2
v_gene: TRBV5-1
CDR3aa: ASSVGTSNEQF

j_gene: TRBJ2-5
d_gene: TRBD2
v_gene: TRBV23-1
CDR3aa: ASRGRGLAGQIQETQY

j_gene: TRBJ1-5
d_gene: NA
v_gene: TRBV6-1
CDR3aa: ASIQGMSNQPQH

j_gene: TRBJ1-4
d_gene: NA
v_gene: TRBV14
CDR3aa: ASSQMRTGLNEKLF

j_gene: TRBJ2-7
d_gene: NA
v_gene: TRBV27
CDR3aa: ASSADRTYEQY

j_gene: TRBJ1-5
d_gene: NA
v_gene: TRBV28
CDR3aa: ASRVTGLQPQH

j_gene: TRBJ2-7
d_gene: NA
v_gene: TRBV7-6
CDR3aa: ASSLPGDGWKQY

j_gene: TRBJ1-4
d_gene: NA
v_gene: TRBV28
CDR3aa: ASRGSEKLF

j_gene: TRBJ1-1
d_gene: NA
v_gene: TRBV7-2
CDR3aa: ASSLAGVGNTEAF

j_gene: TRBJ2-3
d_gene: NA
v_gene: TRBV4-3
CDR3aa: ASSQAGPNTQY

j_gene: TRBJ1-2
d_gene: NA
v_gene: TRBV5-8
CDR3aa: ASSLRENYGYT

j_gene: TRBJ1-2
d_gene: NA
v_gene: TRBV10-3
CDR3aa: AISDPLRTSNYGYT

j_gene: TRBJ1-5
d_gene: NA
v_gene: TRBV6-1
CDR3aa: ASRDPGQPQH

j_gene: TRBJ2-1
d_gene: TRBD1
v_gene: TRBV29-1
CDR3aa: SVGHKPGTALLNEQF

j_gene: TRBJ1-1
d_gene: NA
v_gene: TRBV6-1
CDR3aa: ASSPMVPMNTEAF

j_gene: TRBJ2-3
d_gene: TRBD2
v_gene: TRBV7-3
CDR3aa: ASSARLAGLSTDTQY

j_gene: TRBJ2-3
d_gene: NA
v_gene: TRBV28
CDR3aa: ASSNGGLANTDTQY

j_gene: TRBJ1-2
d_gene: NA
v_gene: TRBV19
CDR3aa: ASMGLMWENYGYT

j_gene: TRBJ1-5
d_gene: NA
v_gene: TRBV4-1
CDR3aa: ASSQGGGGNQPQH

j_gene: TRBJ2-1
d_gene: NA
v_gene: TRBV6-5
CDR3aa: ASSYGSVNYNEQF

j_gene: TRBJ1-5
d_gene: NA
v_gene: TRBV7-2
CDR3aa: ASSWGHTNQPQH

j_gene: TRBJ1-1
d_gene: NA
v_gene: TRBV30
CDR3aa: AWSAGSRREAF

j_gene: TRBJ2-1
d_gene: NA
v_gene: TRBV6-6
CDR3aa: ASRPGPGKNYNEQF

j_gene: TRBJ1-5
d_gene: TRBD1
v_gene: TRBV6-1
CDR3aa: ASSGGQYISQH

j_gene: TRBJ2-7
d_gene: NA
v_gene: TRBV7-9
CDR3aa: ASSLDNGGAEQY

j_gene: TRBJ2-7
d_gene: TRBD1
v_gene: TRBV6-1
CDR3aa: ASSVGQLYEQY

j_gene: TRBJ1-4
d_gene: TRBD1
v_gene: TRBV5-4
CDR3aa: ASSPTGGSEKLF

j_gene: TRBJ2-7
d_gene: TRBD1
v_gene: TRBV19
CDR3aa: ASSNKVQGVYYEQY

j_gene: TRBJ2-2
d_gene: NA
v_gene: TRBV7-6
CDR3aa: ASSSRTGELF

j_gene: TRBJ1-1
d_gene: NA
v_gene: TRBV19
CDR3aa: ASSLENTEAF

j_gene: TRBJ2-1
d_gene: NA
v_gene: TRBV7-6
CDR3aa: ASSLSSVSYNEQF

j_gene: TRBJ2-2
d_gene: NA
v_gene: TRBV7-7
CDR3aa: ASSPGTLRGTGELF

j_gene: TRBJ1-5
d_gene: NA
v_gene: TRBV25-1
CDR3aa: ASSERGGGNQPQH

j_gene: TRBJ1-2
d_gene: NA
v_gene: TRBV5-4
CDR3aa: ASSLRVVPGEYSYGYT

j_gene: TRBJ1-4
d_gene: NA
v_gene: TRBV6-5
CDR3aa: ASSSVGSNEKLF